The 9 T cell receptor beta chains listed next were all sequenced from one sample in a study of T-cell memory formation after mild COVID-19. A single record per CDR3 protein comes from TCRdb applying MiXCR to the 5' RACE reads. Among 450,000 or so distinct CDR3 sequences listed, 15% to 20% were seen once. The specimen sequenced was PBMCs or a T cell subset sorted from them (not recorded which). The receptors were gathered from an adult woman who had mild COVID-19 (a few samples of this study predate the infection). Cell type and time point are not known.

The V gene is TRBV4-1, the J gene TRBJ1-1, with D tentatively TRBD1 (6 bases). Trimming stripped 1 base from V and 5 bases from J, with 11 bases between. Germline V gives CDR1 MGHRA, CDR2 YSYEKL. The CDR3 runs to 14 residues. The CDR3: CASSQASGVTEAFF. DNA for the CDR3: TGCGCCAGCAGCCAAGCCTCAGGGGTAACTGAAGCTTTCTTT.

The genes are TRBV5-1 and TRBJ2-7, with 8 positions matching TRBD1. V was pared by 4 bases and J by 4 bases, with 7 bases of the junction left unmatched. Germline assignment: CDR1 SGHRS and CDR2 YFSETQ. The CDR3 runs 14 residues. The CDR3 region is CASSHQGQAYEQYF. CDR3 in DNA: TGCGCCAGCAGCCACCAGGGACAGGCTTACGAGCAGTACTTC.

The chain carries TRBV3-1 and TRBJ1-5; a possible D gene is TRBD1 (6 bases). V dropped 5 bases and J dropped 11 bases, with 16 bases sitting between them. The CDR3 loop spans 13 amino acids. Germline values: CDR1 LGHDT, CDR2 YNNKEL (reference sequence). CDR3 DNA sequence: TGTGCCAGCAGCTCGGACAGCCGATCAGCCCAGCATTTT. Translated: CASSSDSRSAQHF. The entire variable domain, with the rest obtained from reference TRBV3-1 and TRBJ1-5, is as follows: DTAVSQTPKYLVTQMGNDKSIKCEQNLGHDTMYWYKQDSKKFLKIMFSYNNKELIINETVPNRFSPKSPDKAHLNLHINSLELGDSAVYFCASSSDSRSAQHFGDGTRLSIL.

The chain joins TRBV15 to TRBJ1-1; no clear D. Germline V gene data show CDR1 as LNHNV and CDR2 as YYDKDF (reference sequence). The CDR3 is 11 residues long. V lost 0 bases and J 8 bases, leaving 4 bases between the germline ends. CDR3 region: CATSRDEEAFF. In DNA form, the CDR3 reads TGTGCCACCAGCAGAGACGAGGAAGCTTTCTTT. The variable domain in full, with the rest retrieved from reference TRBV15 and TRBJ1-1, is DAMVIQNPRYQVTQFGKPVTLSCSQTLNHNVMYWYQQKSSQAPKLLFHYYDKDFNNEADTPDNFQSRRPNTSFCFLDIRSPGLGDTAMYLCATSRDEEAFFGQGTRLTVV.

This clonotype appeared a few times. This chain links TRBV5-1 with TRBJ1-1; TRBD1 matches at 11 bases. Germline CDR1 and CDR2: SGHRS and YFSETQ. The CDR3 runs 16 residues. The V and J ends lost 3 bases and 2 bases, in that order; junction bases with no gene match: 6. CDR3: CASSWGQGVDNTEAFF. The CDR3 nucleotides are TGCGCCAGCAGCTGGGGACAGGGGGTAGATAACACTGAAGCTTTCTTT.

At least ten counts were recorded for this clonotype. The chain combines TRBV5-1 with TRBJ1-5; D gene unclear. The CDR3 length is 13 residues. With 0 bases removed from V and 5 bases from J, the gap between germline ends came to 6 bases. CDR1 is SGHRS, CDR2 YFSETQ, per germline. The CDR3 DNA is TGCGCCAGCAGCTTGGTTGGGGATCAGCCCCAGCATTTT. As protein: CASSLVGDQPQHF.

The chain combines TRBV7-9 with TRBJ1-1, with a tentative D call TRBD1 (5 bases). The CDR3 is 15 residues long. Between the trimmed V and J ends, which lost 1 base and 1 base, there was a span of 10 bases. Germline CDR1 reads SEHNR; CDR2 reads FQNEAQ (reference sequence). DNA for the CDR3: TGTGCCAGCAGCTTAGTTACGGGGGGGAACACTGAAGCTTTCTTT. Its protein is CASSLVTGGNTEAFF.

This clonotype was recorded many times. The V and J genes are TRBV9 and TRBJ1-6; D gene uncertain. V shed 6 bases and J shed 0 bases, with 10 bases lying between them. Germline V lookup: CDR1 SGDLS, CDR2 YYNGEE. The CDR3 sequence is 15 residues long. CDR3 DNA sequence: TGTGCCAGCACGTCGGGAAGCTCCTATAATTCACCCCTCCACTTT. It is translated as CASTSGSSYNSPLHF.

The rearrangement uses TRBV7-9 and TRBJ1-3; D unclear. V lost 5 bases and J lost 4, with 12 bases in between. The CDR3 totals 14 residues. Germline V lookup: CDR1 SEHNR, CDR2 FQNEAQ (reference sequence). CDR3 nucleotides: TGTGCCAGCAGCCTACAAGGTCGAGGAAACACCATATATTTT. Protein product: CASSLQGRGNTIYF.